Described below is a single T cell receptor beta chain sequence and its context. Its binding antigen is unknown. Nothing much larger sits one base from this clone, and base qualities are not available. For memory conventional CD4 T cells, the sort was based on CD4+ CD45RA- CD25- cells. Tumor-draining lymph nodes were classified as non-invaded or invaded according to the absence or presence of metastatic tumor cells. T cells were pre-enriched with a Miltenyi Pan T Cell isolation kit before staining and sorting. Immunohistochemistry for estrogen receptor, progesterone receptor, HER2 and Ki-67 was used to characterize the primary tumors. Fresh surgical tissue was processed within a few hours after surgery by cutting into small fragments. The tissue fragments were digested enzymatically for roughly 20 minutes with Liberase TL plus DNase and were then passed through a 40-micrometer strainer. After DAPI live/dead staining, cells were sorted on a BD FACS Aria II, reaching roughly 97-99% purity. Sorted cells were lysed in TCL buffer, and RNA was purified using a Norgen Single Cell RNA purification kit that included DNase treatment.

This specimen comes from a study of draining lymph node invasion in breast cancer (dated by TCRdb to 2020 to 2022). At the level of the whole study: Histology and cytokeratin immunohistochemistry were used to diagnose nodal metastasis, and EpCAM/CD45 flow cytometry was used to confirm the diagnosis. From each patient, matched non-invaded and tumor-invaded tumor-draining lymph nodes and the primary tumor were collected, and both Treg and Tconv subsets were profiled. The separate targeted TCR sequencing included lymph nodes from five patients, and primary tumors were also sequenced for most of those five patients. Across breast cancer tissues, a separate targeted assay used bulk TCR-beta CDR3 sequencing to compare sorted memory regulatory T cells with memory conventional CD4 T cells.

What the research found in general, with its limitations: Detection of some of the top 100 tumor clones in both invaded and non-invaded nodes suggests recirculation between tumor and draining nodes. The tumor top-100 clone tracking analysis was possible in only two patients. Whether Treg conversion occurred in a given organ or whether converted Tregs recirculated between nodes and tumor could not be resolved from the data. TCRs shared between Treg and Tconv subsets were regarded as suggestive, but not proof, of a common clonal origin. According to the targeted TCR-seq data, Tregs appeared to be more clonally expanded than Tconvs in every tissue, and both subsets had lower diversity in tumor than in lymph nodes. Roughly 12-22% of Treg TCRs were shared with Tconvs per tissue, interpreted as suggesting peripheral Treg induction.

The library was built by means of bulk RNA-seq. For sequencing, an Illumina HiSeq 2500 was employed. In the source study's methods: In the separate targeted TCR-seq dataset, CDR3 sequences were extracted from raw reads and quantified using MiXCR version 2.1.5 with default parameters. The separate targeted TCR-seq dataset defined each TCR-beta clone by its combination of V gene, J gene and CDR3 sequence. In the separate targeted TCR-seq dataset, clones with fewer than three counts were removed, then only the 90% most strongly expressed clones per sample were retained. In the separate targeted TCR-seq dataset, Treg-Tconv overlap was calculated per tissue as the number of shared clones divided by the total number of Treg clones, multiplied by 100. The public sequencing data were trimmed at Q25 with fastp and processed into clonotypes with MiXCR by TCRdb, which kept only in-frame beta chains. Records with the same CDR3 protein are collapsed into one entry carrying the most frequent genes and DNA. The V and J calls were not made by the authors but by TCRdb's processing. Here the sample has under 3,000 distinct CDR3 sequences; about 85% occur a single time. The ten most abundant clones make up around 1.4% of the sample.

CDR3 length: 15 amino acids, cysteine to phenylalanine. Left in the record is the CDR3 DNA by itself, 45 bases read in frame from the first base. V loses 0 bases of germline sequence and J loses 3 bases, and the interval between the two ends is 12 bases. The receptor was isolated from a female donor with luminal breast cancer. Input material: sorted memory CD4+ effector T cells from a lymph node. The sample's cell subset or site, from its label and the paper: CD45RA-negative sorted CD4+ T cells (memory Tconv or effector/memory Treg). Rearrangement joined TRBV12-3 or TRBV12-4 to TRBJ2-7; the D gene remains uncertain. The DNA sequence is TGTGCCAGCAGTTTAGCGCTCATAACTAACTACGAGCAGTACTTC. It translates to CASSLALITNYEQYF.